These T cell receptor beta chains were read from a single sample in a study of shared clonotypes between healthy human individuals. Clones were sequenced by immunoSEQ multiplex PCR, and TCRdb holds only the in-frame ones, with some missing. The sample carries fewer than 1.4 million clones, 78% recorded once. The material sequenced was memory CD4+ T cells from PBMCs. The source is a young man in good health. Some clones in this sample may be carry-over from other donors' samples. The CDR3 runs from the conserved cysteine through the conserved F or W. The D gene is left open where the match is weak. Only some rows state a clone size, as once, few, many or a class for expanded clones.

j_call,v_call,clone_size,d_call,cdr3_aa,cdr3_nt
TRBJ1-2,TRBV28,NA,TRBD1,CASRYGTGNYGYTF,TGTGCCAGCAGGTACGGGACAGGCAATTATGGCTACACCTTC
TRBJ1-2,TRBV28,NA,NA,CASSGGRSRDYGYTF,TGTGCCAGCAGTGGGGGGAGGAGCAGGGACTATGGCTACACCTTC
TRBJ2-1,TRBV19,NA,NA,CASSISPPGYEQFF,TGTGCCAGTAGTATAAGCCCCCCAGGGTATGAGCAGTTCTTC
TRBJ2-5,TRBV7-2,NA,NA,CASSPGVQETQYF,TGTGCCAGCAGTCCCGGGGTTCAAGAGACCCAGTACTTC
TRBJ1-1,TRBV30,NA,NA,CAWSKGSNTEAFF,TGTGCCTGGAGTAAGGGATCGAACACTGAAGCTTTCTTT
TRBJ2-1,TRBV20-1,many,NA,CSARGGAEQFF,TGCAGTGCTAGAGGAGGCGCTGAGCAGTTCTTC
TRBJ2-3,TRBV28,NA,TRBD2,CASILAGSTDTQYF,TGTGCCAGCATCCTAGCGGGGAGCACAGATACGCAGTATTTT
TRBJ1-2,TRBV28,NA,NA,CASSSYSSHGYTF,TGTGCCAGCAGTTCTTACTCATCGCATGGCTACACCTTC
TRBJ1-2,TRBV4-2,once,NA,CASSLDGRGGGYTF,TGTGCCAGCAGCTTAGATGGCAGGGGCGGTGGCTACACCTTC
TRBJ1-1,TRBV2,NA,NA,CASSASGARGTEAFF,TGTGCCAGCAGTGCATCGGGGGCGCGGGGCACTGAAGCTTTCTTT
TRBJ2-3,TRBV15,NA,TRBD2,CATSRGGPTDTQYF,TGTGCCACCAGCAGGGGAGGGCCCACAGATACGCAGTATTTT
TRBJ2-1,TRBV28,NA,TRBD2,CASSSPGLGGNEQFF,TGTGCCAGCAGTTCACCGGGACTAGGGGGGAATGAGCAGTTCTTC
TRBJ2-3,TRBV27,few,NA,CASSPGGQGFTDTQYF,TGTGCCAGCAGTCCGGGGGGCCAGGGTTTCACAGATACGCAGTATTTT
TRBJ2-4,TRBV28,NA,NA,CASSRSGTLAKNIQYF,TGTGCCAGCAGCCGGAGCGGTACCTTAGCCAAAAACATTCAGTACTTC
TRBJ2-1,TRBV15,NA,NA,CATSVRDISDEQFF,TGTGCCACCTCCGTCCGGGACATAAGCGATGAGCAGTTCTTC
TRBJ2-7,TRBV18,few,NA,CASSPSDRYFTYEQYF,TGTGCCAGCTCACCATCCGACAGATACTTTACCTACGAGCAGTACTTC
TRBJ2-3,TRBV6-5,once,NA,CASSSHSKRDTQYF,TGTGCCAGCAGCAGTCATTCCAAACGAGATACGCAGTATTTT
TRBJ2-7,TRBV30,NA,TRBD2,CACGGIAGVGEQYF,TGTGCCTGTGGGGGCATAGCGGGAGTGGGGGAGCAGTACTTC
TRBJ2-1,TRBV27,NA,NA,CASSLRRGGNEQFF,TGTGCCAGCAGTTTACGGAGGGGGGGCAATGAGCAGTTCTTC
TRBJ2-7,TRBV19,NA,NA,CASSNDPGRGSYEQYF,TGTGCCAGTAGTAACGACCCGGGACGAGGCTCCTACGAGCAGTACTTC
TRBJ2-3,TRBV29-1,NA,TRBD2,CSVEEGVLAGRTDTQYF,TGCAGCGTTGAAGAGGGGGTATTAGCGGGGCGCACAGATACGCAGTATTTT
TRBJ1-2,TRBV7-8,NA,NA,CASSLAGVRDYGYTF,TGTGCCAGCAGCTTGGCAGGAGTTAGGGACTATGGCTACACCTTC
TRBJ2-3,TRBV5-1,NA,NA,CASSSITTDTQYF,TGCGCCAGCAGCTCAATCACCACAGATACGCAGTATTTT
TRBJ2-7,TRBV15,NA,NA,CATSRDPGQPYEQYF,TGTGCCACCAGCAGAGATCCCGGACAGCCCTACGAGCAGTACTTC
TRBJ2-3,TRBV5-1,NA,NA,CASSLAGDTQYF,TGCGCCAGCAGCTTGGCCGGAGATACGCAGTATTTT
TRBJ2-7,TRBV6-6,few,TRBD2,CASRLGTSGSYEQYF,TGTGCCAGCAGACTCGGGACTAGCGGCTCCTACGAGCAGTACTTC
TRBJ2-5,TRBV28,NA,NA,CASVGSGRVETQYF,TGTGCCAGCGTAGGTAGCGGTAGGGTAGAGACCCAGTACTTC
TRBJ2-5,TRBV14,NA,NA,CASSPFQEETQYF,TGTGCCAGCAGCCCCTTTCAGGAGGAGACCCAGTACTTC
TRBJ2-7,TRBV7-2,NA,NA,CASSVEGGVYEQYF,TGTGCCAGCAGCGTCGAAGGAGGCGTCTACGAGCAGTACTTC
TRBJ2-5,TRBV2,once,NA,CASTREVRETQYF,TGTGCCAGCACCAGGGAAGTACGAGAGACCCAGTACTTC
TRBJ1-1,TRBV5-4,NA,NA,CASRLGFGGTRTEAFF,TGTGCCAGCAGACTAGGGTTCGGGGGGACTCGGACTGAAGCTTTCTTT
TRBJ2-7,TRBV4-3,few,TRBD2,CASSPRLAGSYEQYF,TGCGCCAGCAGCCCAAGACTAGCGGGCTCCTACGAGCAGTACTTC
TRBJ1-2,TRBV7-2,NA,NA,CASSPGRTYGYTF,TGTGCCAGCAGCCCGGGACGGACCTATGGCTACACCTTC
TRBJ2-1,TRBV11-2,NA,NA,CASSLPGSIEQFF,TGTGCCAGCAGCTTGCCGGGGTCGATAGAGCAGTTCTTC
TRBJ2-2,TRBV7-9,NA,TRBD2,CASNLGLAGVTGELFF,TGTGCCAGCAACTTGGGACTAGCGGGAGTCACCGGGGAGCTGTTTTTT
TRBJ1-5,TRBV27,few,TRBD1,CASSLYGTGNQPQHF,TGTGCCAGCAGTTTATATGGGACAGGCAATCAGCCCCAGCATTTT
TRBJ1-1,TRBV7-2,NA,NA,CASSLRDSTEAFF,TGTGCCAGCAGCTTAAGGGATAGCACTGAAGCTTTCTTT
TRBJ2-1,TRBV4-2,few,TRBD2,CASSRGLAEVYNEQFF,TGTGCCAGCAGCCGGGGACTAGCGGAGGTCTACAATGAGCAGTTCTTC
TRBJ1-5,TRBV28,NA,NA,CASKGGPNLYQPQHF,TGTGCCAGCAAGGGAGGGCCGAACCTTTATCAGCCCCAGCATTTT
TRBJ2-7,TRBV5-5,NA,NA,CASSYPGSYEQYF,TGTGCCAGCAGCTATCCAGGGAGCTACGAGCAGTACTTC
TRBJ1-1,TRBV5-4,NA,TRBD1,CASSQGGLRSQNTEAFF,TGTGCCAGCAGCCAGGGGGGGCTCCGGAGCCAAAACACTGAAGCTTTCTTT
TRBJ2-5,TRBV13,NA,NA,CASSRLRSKETQYF,TGTGCCAGCAGCCGGCTCCGCAGCAAAGAGACCCAGTACTTC